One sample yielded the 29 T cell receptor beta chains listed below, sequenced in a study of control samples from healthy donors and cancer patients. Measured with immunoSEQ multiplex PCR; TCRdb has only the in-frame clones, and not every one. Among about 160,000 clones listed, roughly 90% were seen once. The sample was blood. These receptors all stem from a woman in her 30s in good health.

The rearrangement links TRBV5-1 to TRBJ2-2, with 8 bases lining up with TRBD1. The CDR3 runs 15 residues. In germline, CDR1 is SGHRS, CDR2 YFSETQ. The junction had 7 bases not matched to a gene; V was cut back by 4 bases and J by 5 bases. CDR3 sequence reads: CASSPQGDWTGELFF. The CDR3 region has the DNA TGCGCCAGCAGCCCACAGGGGGACTGGACCGGGGAGCTGTTTTTT. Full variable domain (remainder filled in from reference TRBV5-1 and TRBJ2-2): KAGVTQTPRYLIKTRGQQVTLSCSPISGHRSVSWYQQTPGQGLQFLFEYFSETQRNKGNFPGRFSGRQFSNSRSEMNVSTLELGDSALYLCASSPQGDWTGELFFGEGSRLTVL.

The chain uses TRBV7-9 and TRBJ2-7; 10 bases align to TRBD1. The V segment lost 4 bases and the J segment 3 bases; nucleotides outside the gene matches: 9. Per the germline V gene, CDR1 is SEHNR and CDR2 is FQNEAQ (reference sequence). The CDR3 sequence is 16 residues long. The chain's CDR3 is CASSSPPGTGVYEQYF. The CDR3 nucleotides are TGTGCCAGCAGCTCCCCCCCCGGGACAGGGGTCTACGAGCAGTACTTC.

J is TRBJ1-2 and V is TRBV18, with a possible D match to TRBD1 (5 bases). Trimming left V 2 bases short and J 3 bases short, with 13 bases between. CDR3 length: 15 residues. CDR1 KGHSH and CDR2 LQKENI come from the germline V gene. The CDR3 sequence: CASSPDQGEDYGYTF. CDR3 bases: TGTGCCAGCTCACCAGACCAGGGCGAGGACTATGGCTACACCTTC.

This CDR3 is CASSYEALGDNEQFF. The CDR3 bases are TGTGCCAGCAGTTACGAGGCTTTGGGTGACAATGAGCAGTTCTTC. This chain connects TRBV6-2 or TRBV6-3 to TRBJ2-1; D not certain. The CDR3 consists of 15 residues. Germline V gene data show CDR1 as MNHEY and CDR2 as SVGEGT. Trimming left V 2 bases short and J 5 bases short, with 13 bases between.

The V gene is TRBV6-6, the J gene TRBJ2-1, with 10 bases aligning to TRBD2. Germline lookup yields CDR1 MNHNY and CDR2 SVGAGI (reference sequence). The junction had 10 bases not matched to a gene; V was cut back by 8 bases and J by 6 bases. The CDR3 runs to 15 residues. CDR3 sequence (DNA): TGTGCCAGCCAGGACCTAGCGGGAGTGGGCAATGAGCAGTTCTTC. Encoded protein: CASQDLAGVGNEQFF.

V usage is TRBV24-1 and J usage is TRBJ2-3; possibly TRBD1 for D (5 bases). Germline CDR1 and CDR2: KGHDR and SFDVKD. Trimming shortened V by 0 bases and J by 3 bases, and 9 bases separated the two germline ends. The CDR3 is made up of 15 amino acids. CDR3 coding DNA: TGTGCCACCAGTGATTTGTTCCCAGGGACAGATACGCAGTATTTT. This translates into CATSDLFPGTDTQYF.

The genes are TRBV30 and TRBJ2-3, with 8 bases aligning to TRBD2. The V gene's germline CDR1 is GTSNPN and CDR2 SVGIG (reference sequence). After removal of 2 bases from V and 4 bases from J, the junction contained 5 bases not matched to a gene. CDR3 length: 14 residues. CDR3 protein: CAWSSAGVADTQYF. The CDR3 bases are TGTGCCTGGAGTTCAGCGGGAGTCGCAGATACGCAGTATTTT.

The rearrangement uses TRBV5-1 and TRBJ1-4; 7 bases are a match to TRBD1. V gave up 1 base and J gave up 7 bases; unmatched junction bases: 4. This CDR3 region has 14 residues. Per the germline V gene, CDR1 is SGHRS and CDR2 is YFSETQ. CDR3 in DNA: TGCGCCAGCAGCTTGACAGGGGAGGCTGAAAAACTGTTTTTT. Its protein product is CASSLTGEAEKLFF.

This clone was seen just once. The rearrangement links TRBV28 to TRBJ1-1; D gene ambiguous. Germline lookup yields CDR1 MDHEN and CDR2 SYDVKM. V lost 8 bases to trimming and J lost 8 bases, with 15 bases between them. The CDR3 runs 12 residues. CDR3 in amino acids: CASRWAEREAFF. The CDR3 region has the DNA TGTGCCAGCCGGTGGGCGGAGAGGGAAGCTTTCTTT.

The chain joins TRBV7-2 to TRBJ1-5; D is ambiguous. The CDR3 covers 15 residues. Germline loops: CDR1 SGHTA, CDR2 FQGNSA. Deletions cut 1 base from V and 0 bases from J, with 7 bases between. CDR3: CASSLVQLSNQPQHF. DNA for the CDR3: TGTGCCAGCAGCTTAGTACAGCTTAGCAATCAGCCCCAGCATTTT.

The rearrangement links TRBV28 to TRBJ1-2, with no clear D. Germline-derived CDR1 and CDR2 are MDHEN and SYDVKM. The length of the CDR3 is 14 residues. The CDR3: CASHRVFRDYGYTF. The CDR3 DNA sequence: TGTGCAAGCCACCGGGTTTTTAGGGACTATGGCTACACCTTC.

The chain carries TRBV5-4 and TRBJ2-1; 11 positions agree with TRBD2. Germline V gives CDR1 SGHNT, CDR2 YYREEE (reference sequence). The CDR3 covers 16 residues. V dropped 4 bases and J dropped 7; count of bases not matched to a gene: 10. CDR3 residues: CASSPGVSGRGNEQFF. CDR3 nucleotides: TGTGCCAGCAGCCCAGGGGTTAGCGGGAGGGGGAATGAGCAGTTCTTC.

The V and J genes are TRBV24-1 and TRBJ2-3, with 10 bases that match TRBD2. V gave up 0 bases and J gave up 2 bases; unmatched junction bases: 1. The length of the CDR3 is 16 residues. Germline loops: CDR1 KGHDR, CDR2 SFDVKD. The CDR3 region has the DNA TGTGCCACCAGTGATTTGACTAGCGGGACCACAGATACGCAGTATTTT. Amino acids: CATSDLTSGTTDTQYF.

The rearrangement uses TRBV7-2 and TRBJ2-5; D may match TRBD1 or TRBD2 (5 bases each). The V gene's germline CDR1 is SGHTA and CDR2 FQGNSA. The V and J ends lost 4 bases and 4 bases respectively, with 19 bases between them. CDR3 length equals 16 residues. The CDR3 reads CASSSQEGLGRETQYF. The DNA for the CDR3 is TGTGCCAGCAGCTCCCAAGAGGGGTTAGGAAGAGAGACCCAGTACTTC.

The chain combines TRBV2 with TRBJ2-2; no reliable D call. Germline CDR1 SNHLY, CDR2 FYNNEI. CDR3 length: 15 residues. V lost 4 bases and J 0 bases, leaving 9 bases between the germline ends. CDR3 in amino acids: CASSGGPTNTGELFF. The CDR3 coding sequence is TGTGCCAGCAGTGGTGGACCCACGAACACCGGGGAGCTGTTTTTT.

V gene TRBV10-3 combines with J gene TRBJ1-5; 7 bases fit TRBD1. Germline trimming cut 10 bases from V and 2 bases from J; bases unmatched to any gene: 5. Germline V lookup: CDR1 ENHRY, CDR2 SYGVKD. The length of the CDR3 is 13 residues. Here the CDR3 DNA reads TGTGCCACCTCCGGACAGGGCAATCAGCCCCAGCATTTT. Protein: CATSGQGNQPQHF.

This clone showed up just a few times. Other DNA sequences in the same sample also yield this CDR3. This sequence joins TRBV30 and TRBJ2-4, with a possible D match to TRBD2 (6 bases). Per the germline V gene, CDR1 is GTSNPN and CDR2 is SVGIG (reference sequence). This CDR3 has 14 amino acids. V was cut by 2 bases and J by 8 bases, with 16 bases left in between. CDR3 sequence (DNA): TGTGCCTGGAGTTACGGGAGCCCAAGTGACATTCAGTACTTC. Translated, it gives CAWSYGSPSDIQYF. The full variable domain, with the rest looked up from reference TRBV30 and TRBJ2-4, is SQTIHQWPATLVQPVGSPLSLECTVEGTSNPNLYWYRQAAGRGLQLLFYSVGIGQISSEVPQNLSASRPQDRQFILSSKKLLLSDSGFYLCAWSYGSPSDIQYFGAGTRLSVL.

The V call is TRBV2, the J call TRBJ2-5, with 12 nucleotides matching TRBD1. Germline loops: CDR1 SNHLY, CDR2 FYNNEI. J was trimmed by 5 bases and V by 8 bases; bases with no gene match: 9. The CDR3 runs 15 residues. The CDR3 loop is CASYTGQGALETQYF. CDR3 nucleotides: TGTGCCAGCTACACGGGACAGGGGGCGTTGGAGACCCAGTACTTC.

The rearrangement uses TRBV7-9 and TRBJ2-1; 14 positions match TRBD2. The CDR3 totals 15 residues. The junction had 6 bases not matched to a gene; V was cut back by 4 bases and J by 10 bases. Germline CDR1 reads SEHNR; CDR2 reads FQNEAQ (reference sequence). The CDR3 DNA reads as TGTGCCAGCAGCTCAACCGGGACTAGCGGGGGCGAGCAGTTCTTC. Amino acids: CASSSTGTSGGEQFF.

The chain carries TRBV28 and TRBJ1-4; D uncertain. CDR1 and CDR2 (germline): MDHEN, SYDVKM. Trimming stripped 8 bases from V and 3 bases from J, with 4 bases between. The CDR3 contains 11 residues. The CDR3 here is CASFSNEKLFF. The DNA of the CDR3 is TGTGCCAGCTTTTCTAATGAAAAACTGTTTTTT.

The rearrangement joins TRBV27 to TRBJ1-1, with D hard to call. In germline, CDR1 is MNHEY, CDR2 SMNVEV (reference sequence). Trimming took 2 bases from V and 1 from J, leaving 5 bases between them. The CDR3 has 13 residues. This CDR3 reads CASSLVGNTEAFF. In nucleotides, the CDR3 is TGTGCCAGCAGTTTAGTGGGGAACACTGAAGCTTTCTTT.

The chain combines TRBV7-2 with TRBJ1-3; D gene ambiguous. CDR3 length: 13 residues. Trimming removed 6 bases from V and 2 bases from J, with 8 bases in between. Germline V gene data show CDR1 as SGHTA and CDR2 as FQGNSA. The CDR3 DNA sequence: TGTGCCAGCAGTCGTTACCCTGGAAACACCATATATTTT. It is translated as CASSRYPGNTIYF. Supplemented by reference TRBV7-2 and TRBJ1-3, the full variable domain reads GAGVSQSPSNKVTEKGKDVELRCDPISGHTALYWYRQSLGQGLEFLIYFQGNSAPDKSGLPSDRFSAERTGGSVSTLTIQRTQQEDSAVYLCASSRYPGNTIYFGEGSWLTVV.

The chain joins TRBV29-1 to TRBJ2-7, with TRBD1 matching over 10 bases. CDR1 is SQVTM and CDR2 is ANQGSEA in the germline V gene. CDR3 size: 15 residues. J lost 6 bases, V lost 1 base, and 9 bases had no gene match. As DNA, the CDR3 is TGCAGCGTTGAAGGGCGAGGACAGGGGGTCTCCGAGCAGTACTTC. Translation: CSVEGRGQGVSEQYF.

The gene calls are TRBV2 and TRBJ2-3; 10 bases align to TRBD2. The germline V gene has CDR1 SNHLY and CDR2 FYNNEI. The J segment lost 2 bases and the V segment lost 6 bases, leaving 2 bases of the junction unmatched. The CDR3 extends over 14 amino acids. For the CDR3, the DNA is TGTGCCAGCAGAACTAGCGGGACCACAGATACGCAGTATTTT. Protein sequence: CASRTSGTTDTQYF.

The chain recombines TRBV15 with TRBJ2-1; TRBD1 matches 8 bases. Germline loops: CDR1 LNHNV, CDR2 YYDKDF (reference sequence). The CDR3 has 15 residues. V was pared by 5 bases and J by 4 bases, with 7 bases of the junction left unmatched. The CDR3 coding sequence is TGTGCCACCAGCCCGGCGACAGGGGAATACAATGAGCAGTTCTTC. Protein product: CATSPATGEYNEQFF.

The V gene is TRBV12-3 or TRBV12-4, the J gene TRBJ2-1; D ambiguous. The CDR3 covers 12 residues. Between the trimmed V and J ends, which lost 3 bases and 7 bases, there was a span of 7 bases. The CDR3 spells CASSFMGNEQFF. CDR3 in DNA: TGTGCCAGCAGTTTTATGGGGAATGAGCAGTTCTTC.

The CDR3 loop reads CASSPRDRVNYGYTF. The CDR3 DNA follows: TGTGCCAGCAGTCCCCGGGACAGGGTTAACTATGGCTACACCTTC. The J gene is TRBJ1-2, the V gene TRBV27; TRBD1 agrees at 9 bases. The V gene end was trimmed by 5 bases and the J gene end by 1 base; junction bases not matched to a gene: 5. The CDR3 totals 15 residues. CDR1 is MNHEY and CDR2 is SMNVEV in the germline V gene (reference sequence).

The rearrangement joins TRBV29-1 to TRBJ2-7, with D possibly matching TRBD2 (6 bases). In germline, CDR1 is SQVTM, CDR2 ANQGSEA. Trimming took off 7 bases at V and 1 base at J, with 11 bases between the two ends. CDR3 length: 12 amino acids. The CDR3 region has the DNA TGCAGCGCGGACTACCCATCCTACGAGCAGTACTTC. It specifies CSADYPSYEQYF.

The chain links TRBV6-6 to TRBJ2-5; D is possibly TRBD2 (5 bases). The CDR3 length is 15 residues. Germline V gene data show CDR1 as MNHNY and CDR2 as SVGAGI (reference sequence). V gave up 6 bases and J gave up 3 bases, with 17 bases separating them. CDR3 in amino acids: CASSPLDWGKETQYF. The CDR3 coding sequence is TGTGCCAGCAGCCCCCTGGACTGGGGAAAAGAGACCCAGTACTTC.